Listed below are T cell receptor beta chains from one sample, sequenced in a study of blood T cell repertoires in COVID-19. Clones were read by immunoSEQ multiplex PCR, and TCRdb kept only the in-frame ones, dropping some. The sample includes fewer than 250,000 clones, 75% to 90% of them seen just once. Sequenced: peripheral blood. These receptor sequences come from a man aged 55-75 years who had recovered from COVID-19. CDR3s include the opening cysteine and the closing phenylalanine or tryptophan. A D gene is named only where the DNA matches it firmly. The size entry is marked missing in some rows and otherwise reads once, few, many or a size class.

abundance	d_gene	v_gene	j_gene	CDR3nt	CDR3aa
-	TRBD2	TRBV6-2/TRBV6-3	TRBJ2-1	TGTGCCAGCAGTCATCGGACTAGCGGGACTTCCTACAATGAGCAGTTCTTC	CASSHRTSGTSYNEQFF
-	-	TRBV19	TRBJ1-5	TGTGCCAGTAGGGTACAGGGAGTGAATCAGCCCCAGCATTTT	CASRVQGVNQPQHF
once	-	TRBV28	TRBJ2-7	TGTGCCAGCAGTTTATACAGTTACGAGCAGTACTTC	CASSLYSYEQYF
-	-	TRBV4-1	TRBJ2-2	TGCGCCAGCAGCCAAGCAATAGTCTCCCGGGAGCTGTTTTTT	CASSQAIVSRELFF
-	TRBD1	TRBV5-6	TRBJ2-7	TGTGCCAGCAGGAAACAGGGGGCTATCGAGCAGTACTTC	CASRKQGAIEQYF
once	-	TRBV2	TRBJ1-1	TGTGCCACCACAGGGAACACTGAAGCTTTCTTT	CATTGNTEAFF
-	TRBD1	TRBV3-1/TRBV3-2	TRBJ2-2	TGTGCCAGCAGCCAAGCTAGGACAGGGAACACCGGGGAGCTGTTTTTT	CASSQARTGNTGELFF
-	TRBD2	TRBV30	TRBJ2-7	TGTGCCTGGAGTGTCGGCTTGGGACTAGCGGGGCGAGAGCAGTACTTC	CAWSVGLGLAGREQYF
-	-	TRBV6-5	TRBJ2-7	TGTGCCAGCAGTTCCCGGGGGGGACAGCCCTCCTACGAGCAGTACTTC	CASSSRGGQPSYEQYF
-	TRBD1	TRBV19	TRBJ2-2	TGTGCCAGTAGTCGCGGGACAGGGGGTATCGGGGAGCTGTTTTTT	CASSRGTGGIGELFF
-	-	TRBV15	TRBJ2-1	TGTGCCACCAGCAGAGGCCCCTTCGAGAGATCCTACAATGAGCAGTTCTTC	CATSRGPFERSYNEQFF